A selection of T cell receptor beta chains follows, all from one sample in a study of blood T cell repertoires in COVID-19. Libraries were prepared by immunoSEQ multiplex PCR; TCRdb keeps only in-frame clonotypes and omits some of them. The table has 350,000 or so clones, 65% to 90% seen once. Sequencing input: PBMCs or T cells enriched from blood (not recorded which). These TCRs come from a woman aged 40 to 49 with acute COVID-19. Each CDR3 is given with its conserved first and last residue. Each record gives: CDR3 length, J gene, clone size, V gene, D gene, CDR3 DNA, CDR3 protein. The D gene is left open where the match is weak. The size field is filled for only some rows; it gives once, few, many or a size class.

length: 15; J: TRBJ2-3; size: NA; V: TRBV7-3; D: NA; DNA: TGTGCCAGCAGCCTAGGGGGTTGGAGCACAGATACGCAGTATTTT; CDR3: CASSLGGWSTDTQYF
length: 16; J: TRBJ1-3; size: NA; V: TRBV2; D: NA; DNA: TGTGCCAGCAGTGAAGCGCTGCGGGGGTCTGGAAACACCATATATTTT; CDR3: CASSEALRGSGNTIYF
length: 17; J: TRBJ2-1; size: NA; V: TRBV4-1; D: NA; DNA: TGCGCCAGCAGCCCTAAACCCGACGGAGGATATTACAATGAGCAGTTCTTC; CDR3: CASSPKPDGGYYNEQFF
length: 15; J: TRBJ1-4; size: NA; V: TRBV5-1; D: TRBD1; DNA: TGCGCCAGCAGCTTGGGAGGGACAGGGTCTGAAAAACTGTTTTTT; CDR3: CASSLGGTGSEKLFF
length: 15; J: TRBJ1-2; size: NA; V: TRBV19; D: NA; DNA: TGTGCCAGTAGAAGTCAGGTTTCAAAGGCCTATGGCTACACCTTC; CDR3: CASRSQVSKAYGYTF
length: 16; J: TRBJ1-1; size: NA; V: TRBV5-1; D: NA; DNA: TGCGCCAGCAGCTTGGGTTCGGTCAGGGCTAACACTGAAGCTTTCTTT; CDR3: CASSLGSVRANTEAFF
length: 16; J: TRBJ2-5; size: NA; V: TRBV5-6; D: TRBD1; DNA: TGTGCCAGCAGCCGACGGGACAGGGGTTGGGGAGAGACCCAGTACTTC; CDR3: CASSRRDRGWGETQYF
length: 12; J: TRBJ1-1; size: NA; V: TRBV29-1; D: TRBD1; DNA: TGCAGCGTTGTTCCGACAGGGGGGGAAGCTTTCTTT; CDR3: CSVVPTGGEAFF
length: 12; J: TRBJ1-2; size: once; V: TRBV6-5; D: NA; DNA: TGTGCCGGGAAGGGAGCACGTTATGGCTACACCTTC; CDR3: CAGKGARYGYTF
length: 15; J: TRBJ1-1; size: NA; V: TRBV7-2; D: NA; DNA: TGTGCCAGCAGCCCCCGGGGGGGGCCGGGGACTGAAGCTTTCTTT; CDR3: CASSPRGGPGTEAFF
length: 15; J: TRBJ1-4; size: few; V: TRBV15; D: NA; DNA: TGTGCCACCAGCAGTGCGGTCAGGGTGTGGGCAAAACTGTTTTTT; CDR3: CATSSAVRVWAKLFF
length: 14; J: TRBJ2-2; size: NA; V: TRBV6-5; D: NA; DNA: TGTGCCAGCAGAGTATTACTAGCTGCCGGGGAGCTGTTTTTT; CDR3: CASRVLLAAGELFF
length: 15; J: TRBJ1-2; size: NA; V: TRBV6-5; D: TRBD1; DNA: TGTGCCAGCAGCCCCTCAACAGGGGAGGCCTATGGCTACACCTTC; CDR3: CASSPSTGEAYGYTF
length: 12; J: TRBJ1-2; size: NA; V: TRBV6-5; D: TRBD1; DNA: TGTGGGGTCAAGACAGGGACCTATGGCTACACCTTC; CDR3: CGVKTGTYGYTF
length: 14; J: TRBJ1-3; size: NA; V: TRBV27; D: TRBD1; DNA: TGTGCCAGCAGAGGGACAGGGAGGGGAAACACCATATATTTT; CDR3: CASRGTGRGNTIYF
length: 16; J: TRBJ2-6; size: NA; V: TRBV27; D: TRBD2; DNA: TGTGCCAGCAGCGCCACCGGGGGGAAGCCACCCAACGTCCTGACTTTC; CDR3: CASSATGGKPPNVLTF
length: 15; J: TRBJ2-1; size: NA; V: TRBV5-1; D: NA; DNA: TGCGCCAGCAGCCCCGGTGTTGCGGGCCCCAATGAGCAGTTCTTC; CDR3: CASSPGVAGPNEQFF
length: 13; J: TRBJ1-1; size: NA; V: TRBV7-2; D: NA; DNA: TGTGCCAGCAGCTTAGGTGGTCAGTTTGAAGCTTTCTTT; CDR3: CASSLGGQFEAFF
length: 13; J: TRBJ1-1; size: NA; V: TRBV12-3/TRBV12-4; D: NA; DNA: TGTGCCAGCAGTGCGGACGGCGGGACTGAAGCTTTCTTT; CDR3: CASSADGGTEAFF
length: 14; J: TRBJ1-1; size: NA; V: TRBV18; D: NA; DNA: TGTGCCAGCTCACCTCCGCATACGCGCCCTGAAGCTTTCTTT; CDR3: CASSPPHTRPEAFF
length: 15; J: TRBJ2-7; size: NA; V: TRBV18; D: NA; DNA: TGTGCCAGCTCACCGCAGGGTCAGGTACCCTACGAGCAGTACTTC; CDR3: CASSPQGQVPYEQYF
length: 14; J: TRBJ2-3; size: NA; V: TRBV28; D: TRBD2; DNA: TGTGCCAGCAAGCGGGAGGGCCGGGTAGATACGCAGTATTTT; CDR3: CASKREGRVDTQYF
length: 14; J: TRBJ1-6; size: NA; V: TRBV4-1; D: TRBD1; DNA: TGCGCCAGCAGCGATAAAGAGGGGGCGGCACCCCTCCACTTT; CDR3: CASSDKEGAAPLHF
length: 15; J: TRBJ1-1; size: many; V: TRBV7-2; D: TRBD1; DNA: TGTGCCAGCAGTAGAACAGGGGGCGCGAACACTGAAGCTTTCTTT; CDR3: CASSRTGGANTEAFF